Sequencing of this TCR beta chain was carried out in a study of cytomegalovirus exposure and HLA in healthy donors (dated by TCRdb to about 2017). For context, the study as a whole: In an earlier analysis of 587 of the donors, approximately 260 Gb of sequence data and 90 million to 130 million unique TCR beta sequences from roughly 190 million T cells were reported. An early release that covered fewer than 800 HLA-typed donors contained around 330 gigabases of sequencing data and tens of millions of unique TCR sequences. Among the roughly 400 genotyped donors, approximately 81% belonged to the genetic ancestry cluster associated with self-reported Caucasian donors. The study aimed to test whether cataloging public T cell receptors could reveal signatures of past pathogen exposure. The T cell repertoires of about 700 subjects were profiled by immunosequencing and related to cytomegalovirus serostatus. Besides the first cohort of hundreds of subjects, a separate validation cohort made up of 90 to 150 different subjects was used. To predict cytomegalovirus infection status, the study combined high-throughput TCR immunosequencing, statistical association of individual TCRs with disease status, and machine learning. A later analysis re-examined previously published TCR beta repertoires from 600 to 700 donors and added high-resolution HLA genotyping to investigate patterns of TCR occurrence. Rather than drawing on any new phenotypic data, the later analysis identified candidate immune exposures from TCR beta sequences and the way those sequences occurred across donors. An earlier analysis of a few hundred of the donors applied high-throughput TCR beta sequencing to assess whether each TCR beta V gene segment acted as functional or pseudogenic. Alongside the repertoire data, information on donor age, sex, ethnicity and CMV serostatus was compiled. In a later genetic analysis, genome-wide SNP genotypes for about three fifths of the roughly 670 donors were used, and that subset was treated as a discovery cohort. All discovery cohort repertoires had been generated using a single sequencing platform. Class I and class II HLA loci were covered by the typing at four-digit resolution. Typing coverage differed by locus: A, B, C, DRB1 and DQB1 were typed in roughly 620-630 donors, DQA1 in about 510, DPA1 in some 600, and DPB1 in 450 to 490. Because of strong linkage in the cohort, roughly five DR-DQ haplotypes were treated as single units for association and clustering. Among 398 genotyped donors of the cohort, an average of roughly 230,000 unique TCR beta nucleotide sequences was sequenced per donor, of which about 19% were non-productive. Broader findings and caveats from the paper: While some public TCRs were present in many individuals, most TCR sequences turned up only very rarely across donors. Some IMGT-functional V segments, including TRBV6-2 and TRBV6-3, could not be told apart with the 87-base-pair reads, so those segments were excluded. The presence/absence analyses assumed that sequencing depth was roughly uniform across donors, and that assumption may not be true. Only TCR beta chains were sequenced in this cohort, and the absence of alpha or paired-chain data limited detectable features. A group of highly shared sequence variants was considered likely to be a technical artifact of the sequencing pipeline. Linkage disequilibrium might explain the correlated functional status among segregating V segments, but an unknown experimental factor could not be excluded. A later analysis associated 15,000 to 20,000 TCR beta sequences with specific HLA alleles at a false discovery rate of 0.05. The classifier was reported to diagnose cytomegalovirus status with high specificity and sensitivity in both the original cohort and the validation cohort. CMV serostatus was the only immune exposure information available for the cohort. In an earlier analysis of 587 of the donors, most TCR beta V segments were observed in productive rearrangements about 87% or about 30% of the time, broadly matching IMGT annotations. A few of the identified cytomegalovirus-associated TCR beta chains were confirmed in vitro to be specific for cytomegalovirus antigens. A further reported finding was that TCR beta sequences accurately predicted the HLA-A and HLA-B alleles for most subjects in the first cohort. In a later genetic analysis, fewer N-insertions in productive TCRs were reported among donors in an Asian-associated ancestry cluster than the roughly 700-donor mean. According to the authors, the approach could potentially be generalized to other disease states and immunological phenotypes. In a later analysis, several top co-occurrence clusters were reported to appear linked to parvovirus B19, influenza, CMV and Epstein-Barr virus. In a later analysis, TCR association rates were found to vary across HLA loci, with the most associated TCRs seen for DRB1 alleles and the fewest for HLA-C alleles. Assigning TCR associations to individual alleles was difficult when HLA alleles, especially DR and DQ, strongly co-occurred. Because counts were too low, 15 to 20 rarely observed V segments, including chromosome 9 orphons, were excluded from the earlier analysis of several hundred of the donors. The study gave a list of some 150 TCR beta chains associated with cytomegalovirus. In a later analysis, most CMV-associated TCR beta chains were found to appear HLA-restricted, with HLA associations seemingly driven largely by CMV exposure. HLA typing was unavailable for some donors at each locus, so association tests used only the typed subset. An association between a missense DCLRE1C variant and V-gene and J-gene trimming of TCR beta chains was found in a later genetic analysis and replicated in an independent cohort. In a later analysis, HLA-associated TCR beta chains showed more clonal expansion and lower generation probabilities than non-associated chains that were equally common.

The cohort consisted of hundreds of healthy bone marrow donors. At the time of sampling, all cohort members were nominally healthy, though unrecorded immune exposures were likely present. The donor was CMV seronegative and was included in the group of hundreds of seronegative cohort members. A peripheral blood sample was collected from each donor, and TCR beta sequencing was performed on peripheral blood mononuclear cells. The Qiagen DNeasy Blood Extraction Kit was used to extract genomic DNA from the blood cell samples. The library was made by the immunoSEQ multiplex PCR assay. The multiplex PCR relied on a mix of 60 forward primers for TCR Vbeta segments and 13 reverse primers for TCR Jbeta segments. Amplification of the CDR3 region of rearranged TCR beta genes was performed with a multiplex PCR assay on genomic DNA. The Illumina HiSeq System was used to sequence the amplified TCR beta libraries as 87-base-pair reads. The paper's data handling went like this. In a later analysis, tens of millions of unique TCR beta chains were counted across the approximately 670 repertoires, and approximately 11 million of these chains were shared by at least two donors. Raw reads were error-corrected and collapsed into unique sequences by a nearest-neighbor algorithm in which closely related sequences were merged to remove PCR and sequencing errors. V, D and J gene segments were assigned by aligning CDR3 sequences to IMGT reference sequences. For a sequence to be retained, a match of at least six nucleotides to both a V gene segment and a J gene segment was required. A rearrangement counted as productive if the CDR3 had no stop codons and remained in frame with V and J, and every other rearrangement counted as non-productive. Following IMGT convention, CDR3 was defined as the stretch from the second conserved V-encoded cysteine to the conserved J-encoded phenylalanine. The earlier analysis of 587 of the donors excluded sequences that lacked an unambiguous match to a single V gene segment. In an earlier analysis of approximately 590 of the donors, V segments were called functional above 56.7% productive rearrangements and were called segregating when the between-donor standard deviation exceeded 5%. A statistical classification framework was developed to diagnose cytomegalovirus status using the catalog of TCR beta chain sequences. In a later analysis, TCR nucleotide sequences were compared against IMGT/GENE-DB human TR gene sequences so that V and J genes could be assigned. In a later analysis, CDR3 sequences and most-parsimonious VDJ recombination scenarios were assigned using the TCRdist pipeline. A later analysis defined each TCR beta chain by its CDR3 amino acid sequence plus V-gene family, and excluded reads lacking a unique V-gene family. To address suspected cross-contamination and a sequencing artifact, a later analysis removed 592 highly shared, low-generation-probability nucleotide sequences. In a later analysis, a clonal expansion index for each public chain was calculated from normalized within-repertoire ranks of inferred template counts. In a later analysis, generation probabilities were computed with a VDJ recombination model fitted to out-of-frame rearrangements, and the resulting probabilities were checked against IGoR. A later analysis scored TCR-TCR, TCR-HLA and TCR-CMV co-occurrence with hypergeometric tests, applying a repertoire-size bias correction to TCR pairs. To estimate false discovery rates, a later analysis permuted the HLA or CMV assignments 20 times. In a later analysis, co-occurring TCRs were grouped with DBSCAN, and TCRdist sequence similarity was added when clustering was performed within HLA-allele-positive subsets. Repertoires with fewer than 30,000 or more than 120,000 public chains were left out of co-occurrence clustering, as were several repertoires with anomalous nucleotide sharing. Here the immuneACCESS table is served through TCRdb, limited to in-frame sequences with V and J called. Missing clones are a known gap in these copies; in checked studies unresolved V genes cover under half, and the rest lacks a known reason. That table furnishes V, J and clone size, whereas the DNA furnished D and trimming. A total of around 78,000 clones appear in this sample, approximately 84% of them only once. 2% to 3% of the sample goes to the ten largest clones.

CDR1 MNHEY and CDR2 SMNVEV are derived from the germline V gene (reference sequence). V loses 6 bases of germline sequence and J loses 2 bases, and the interval between the two ends is 11 bases. The cysteine opens and the phenylalanine closes a CDR3 of 14 amino acids. The only DNA kept is the CDR3, 42 bases in frame from the first base. Remarks on this clone: Its antigen is currently not known. It has no much larger one-base neighbor in the sample; base qualities were not kept.

Source material: PBMCs. The rearrangement combines TRBV27 with TRBJ2-1; the D gene is perhaps TRBD2, on 5 matching bases. This TCR came from a woman aged 45-60 years in good health and CMV-seronegative. In nucleotide form, the sequence is TGTGCCAGCAGAGGACTTCCCACCTACAATGAGCAGTTCTTC. It translates as CASRGLPTYNEQFF.